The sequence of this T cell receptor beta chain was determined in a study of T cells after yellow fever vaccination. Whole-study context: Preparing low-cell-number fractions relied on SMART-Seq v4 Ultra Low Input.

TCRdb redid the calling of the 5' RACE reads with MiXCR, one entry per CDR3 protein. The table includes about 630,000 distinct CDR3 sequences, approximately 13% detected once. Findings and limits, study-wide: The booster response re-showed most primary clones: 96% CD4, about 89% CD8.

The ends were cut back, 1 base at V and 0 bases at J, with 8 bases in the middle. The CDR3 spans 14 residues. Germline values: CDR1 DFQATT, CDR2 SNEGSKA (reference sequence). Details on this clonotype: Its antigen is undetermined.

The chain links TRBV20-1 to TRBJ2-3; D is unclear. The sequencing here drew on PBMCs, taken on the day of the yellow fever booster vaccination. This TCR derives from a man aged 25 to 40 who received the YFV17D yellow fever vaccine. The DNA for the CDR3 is TGCAGTGCTAGAGGTGGTGGTAGCACAGATACGCAGTATTTT. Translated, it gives CSARGGGSTDTQYF.